The entry that follows covers one T cell receptor (beta chain) sequence. This sample stems from a study of Graves' ophthalmopathy and Graves' hyperthyroidism. The V gene end was trimmed by 7 bases and the J gene end by 7 bases; junction bases not matched to a gene: 22. Looked up from germline, CDR1 is DFQATT and CDR2 is SNEGSKA (reference sequence). This CDR3 region has 16 residues. Investigators amplified TCR beta CDR3 regions from RNA transcripts. Investigators did first-round RT-PCR with HTBI primers, then second-round multiplex PCR. One entry per CDR3 protein, called by TCRdb with MiXCR from the multiplex PCR reads. The table shows more than 1,000,000 distinct CDR3 sequences, with approximately 35% occurring only once. Among the hyperthyroidism patients, all were newly diagnosed, aged 18 to 65, with under 2 months' duration.

V is TRBV20-1 and J is TRBJ2-7; 7 bases fit TRBD1. The sequenced sample was peripheral blood or thyroid tissue (not recorded which). The TCR originated in an adult man with Graves' hyperthyroidism. DNA for the CDR3: TGCAGTGGGCGACCCACTGGCGAGGGGGCGCGCGTGGAGCAGTACTTC. As protein: CSGRPTGEGARVEQYF.